The 26 T cell receptor beta chains presented below share a single source sample, sequenced in a study of blood T cell repertoires in COVID-19. Libraries were prepared by immunoSEQ multiplex PCR; TCRdb keeps only in-frame clonotypes and omits some of them. Among roughly 69,000 clones listed, around four fifths were seen once. Sample: peripheral blood. The source is a man in his 60s with COVID-19, enrolled during active disease.

The chain carries TRBV7-2 and TRBJ2-3; TRBD2 is a possible D gene (5 bases). The CDR3 has 16 amino acids. V was cut by 2 bases and J by 0 bases, with 12 bases left in between. Germline assignment: CDR1 SGHTA and CDR2 FQGNSA. CDR3 amino acids: CASSLTSRTSTDTQYF. The CDR3 DNA sequence: TGTGCCAGCAGCTTAACTAGTAGAACTAGCACAGATACGCAGTATTTT.

This sequence joins TRBV4-1 and TRBJ2-1, with 9 bases identical to TRBD2. The CDR3 loop spans 15 amino acids. V trimming: 3 bases; J trimming: 7 bases; junction bases outside the gene matches: 7. Germline V gives CDR1 MGHRA, CDR2 YSYEKL. The CDR3 sequence: CASSHSGLAVNEQFF. The CDR3 DNA sequence: TGCGCCAGCAGCCACTCGGGACTAGCTGTGAATGAGCAGTTCTTC.

The rearrangement links TRBV27 to TRBJ1-5; D remains ambiguous. Germline loops: CDR1 MNHEY, CDR2 SMNVEV (reference sequence). This CDR3 is built from 14 residues. V dropped 4 bases and J dropped 4 bases, with 11 bases sitting between them. CDR3 sequence: CASSSTSVNQPQHF. CDR3 DNA sequence: TGTGCCAGCAGTTCAACCTCAGTAAATCAGCCCCAGCATTTT.

The DNA for the CDR3 is TGTGCCAGCAGCAAGGGGACAGGGAGAACGGGCGATACGCAGTATTTT. It specifies CASSKGTGRTGDTQYF. V is TRBV21-1 and J is TRBJ2-3; TRBD1 is the table's D call and was not checked against the DNA. TRBV21-1 corresponds to a pseudogene. This CDR3 is built from 16 residues.

The sample holds a few counts of this clone. The J gene is TRBJ2-7, the V gene TRBV2; the D is unclear. This CDR3 spans 18 amino acids. V dropped 0 bases and J dropped 0 bases, with 18 bases sitting between them. Looked up from germline, CDR1 is SNHLY and CDR2 is FYNNEI. The CDR3 nucleotides are TGTGCCAGCAGTGAAGCTCTCCCGTCCCGAGGCCTCTCCTACGAGCAGTACTTC. Amino acid sequence: CASSEALPSRGLSYEQYF.

This clone was seen just once. This sequence joins TRBV28 and TRBJ2-4; 8 bases are shared with TRBD1. Germline V lookup: CDR1 MDHEN, CDR2 SYDVKM. V trimming: 5 bases; J trimming: 6 bases; junction bases outside the gene matches: 6. The CDR3 has 14 amino acids. The CDR3 here is CASSRRDRLNIQYF. Here the CDR3 DNA reads TGTGCCAGCAGTCGCCGGGACAGGTTAAACATTCAGTACTTC.

This clone has a single count. The chain has TRBV19 and TRBJ2-7; the match to TRBD2 covers 7 bases. CDR3 length: 19 residues. The V gene end was trimmed by 4 bases and the J gene end by 0 bases; junction bases not matched to a gene: 18. Looked up from germline, CDR1 is LNHDA and CDR2 is SQIVND (reference sequence). DNA of the CDR3: TGTGCCAGTAGTACCTCTCCGGGCTCCTGGACTAGAACCTCCTACGAGCAGTACTTC. This encodes CASSTSPGSWTRTSYEQYF.

The gene calls are TRBV9 and TRBJ1-1; perhaps TRBD1 as D (6 bases). In germline, CDR1 is SGDLS, CDR2 YYNGEE. CDR3 length equals 15 residues. V dropped 2 bases and J dropped 1 base, with 12 bases sitting between them. The CDR3: CASSVNREWNTEAFF. Here the CDR3 DNA reads TGTGCCAGCAGCGTCAACAGGGAATGGAACACTGAAGCTTTCTTT.

V is TRBV24-1 and J is TRBJ2-3; TRBD2 might be the D (6 bases). CDR1 and CDR2 from the germline V gene are KGHDR and SFDVKD. The CDR3 loop spans 15 amino acids. Trimming pared 1 base from V and 4 bases from J, leaving 11 bases between. CDR3: CATSDLLSGADTQYF. The CDR3 region has the DNA TGTGCCACCAGTGATTTACTTAGCGGCGCAGATACGCAGTATTTT.

The chain couples TRBV6-5 to TRBJ2-3; TRBD1 agrees at 9 bases. Germline V CDR1 and CDR2: MNHEY, SVGAGI. Unmatched junction bases numbered 9, after V lost 6 bases and J lost 5 bases. The CDR3 extends over 15 amino acids. In DNA, the CDR3 is TGTGCCAGCAGCTTGAGGGACAGGGCCGTAGATACGCAGTATTTT. It yields the protein CASSLRDRAVDTQYF.

In its sample, this clone was seen once. This sequence joins TRBV9 and TRBJ2-3, with D possibly matching TRBD1 (5 bases). This CDR3 comprises 18 residues. The germline gives CDR1 SGDLS, CDR2 YYNGEE. Between the trimmed V and J ends, which lost 0 bases and 1 base, there was a span of 18 bases. CDR3 protein: CASSVVPSQTVGTDTQYF. The CDR3 DNA sequence: TGTGCCAGCAGCGTAGTCCCCAGCCAGACAGTTGGCACAGATACGCAGTATTTT.

The V gene is TRBV10-3, the J gene TRBJ1-2, with 8 bases identical to TRBD1. Germline CDR1 and CDR2: ENHRY and SYGVKD. Trimming cost V 2 bases and J 7 bases; bases outside gene matches: 3. This CDR3 is 13 amino acids long. CDR3 loop: CAISEGQGSGYTF. The DNA of the CDR3 is TGTGCCATCAGTGAGGGACAGGGCTCTGGCTACACCTTC.

In its sample, this clone was seen once. V usage is TRBV5-1 and J usage is TRBJ2-3; D might be TRBD2 (5 bases). This CDR3 is 15 amino acids long. Trimming left V 4 bases short and J 1 base short, with 13 bases between. Per germline, CDR1 SGHRS and CDR2 YFSETQ. CDR3 amino acids: CASSVSGGGTDTQYF. CDR3 in DNA: TGCGCCAGCAGCGTAAGCGGTGGGGGCACAGATACGCAGTATTTT.

About this clone: The junction differs from germline at one of its ends, possibly a read error. The rearrangement joins TRBV2 to TRBJ1-4; 9 positions match TRBD1. CDR1 and CDR2 (germline): SNHLY, FYNNEI. This CDR3 region has 17 residues. The CDR3 DNA reads as TGTGCCAGCAGCGAAGGGGCGTTGGACAGGGGCACTGAAAAACTGTTTTTT. Its protein is CASSEGALDRGTEKLFF.

The genes are TRBV5-1 and TRBJ1-5, with 7 bases aligning to TRBD1. V shed 3 bases, J shed 7 bases, and the junction held 4 bases outside the gene matches. The germline CDR1 and CDR2 sequences are SGHRS and YFSETQ. The CDR3 is 13 amino acids. This CDR3 is CASSWGTEQPQHF. The CDR3 region has the DNA TGCGCCAGCAGCTGGGGGACAGAACAGCCCCAGCATTTT.

This sequence joins TRBV9 and TRBJ1-6; 7 nucleotides agree with TRBD1. This CDR3 contains 14 residues. The ends lost 5 bases at V and 14 bases at J; junction bases unmatched: 13. Germline V lookup: CDR1 SGDLS, CDR2 YYNGEE. The CDR3 loop is CASSISGTARALHF. The CDR3 DNA follows: TGTGCCAGCAGTATTTCCGGGACAGCTCGTGCCCTCCACTTT.

The V gene is TRBV5-1, the J gene TRBJ2-2, with 11 bases aligning to TRBD2. J lost 6 bases, V lost 2 bases, and 3 bases had no gene match. CDR1 and CDR2 (germline): SGHRS, YFSETQ. CDR3 length: 15 amino acids. The CDR3 is CASSLLAGEPGELFF. In nucleotides, the CDR3 is TGCGCCAGCAGCTTACTAGCGGGAGAGCCCGGGGAGCTGTTTTTT.

V gene TRBV11-3 combines with J gene TRBJ2-7, with 7 nucleotides matching TRBD1. The V gene's germline CDR1 is SGHNT and CDR2 YENEEA. V lost 5 bases, J lost 2 bases, and 6 bases stayed unmatched. This CDR3 comprises 14 residues. The CDR3 loop reads CASSDRDRPYEQYF. The CDR3 coding sequence is TGTGCCAGCAGCGACCGGGACAGACCCTACGAGCAGTACTTC.

The chain combines TRBV24-1 with TRBJ2-2; D is unresolved. With 9 bases removed from V and 0 bases from J, the gap between germline ends came to 10 bases. Germline CDR1 KGHDR, CDR2 SFDVKD. The CDR3 extends over 14 amino acids. The chain's CDR3 is CATALRSNTGELFF. The CDR3 DNA sequence: TGTGCCACCGCCCTCCGGTCGAACACCGGGGAGCTGTTTTTT.

The chain recombines TRBV7-8 with TRBJ2-7, with D maybe TRBD1 (6 bases). CDR3 length equals 12 residues. From germline, CDR1 is SGHVS and CDR2 FQNEAQ. With 5 bases removed from V and 10 bases from J, the gap between germline ends came to 15 bases. The CDR3, as DNA: TGTGCCAGCAGCCTTACAGGGATCCTTCAGTACTTC. Translating gives CASSLTGILQYF.

This clone came up a few times. The chain combines TRBV24-1 with TRBJ1-4; no reliable D call. CDR3 length: 13 amino acids. Germline V CDR1 and CDR2: KGHDR, SFDVKD. Trimming stripped 3 bases from V and 8 bases from J, with 9 bases between. CDR3 nucleotides: TGTGCCACCAGTGATGGGAGTGCCGAAAAACTGTTTTTT. Translation: CATSDGSAEKLFF.

The sample holds one count of this clone. The CDR3 DNA reads as TGTGCCTGGAGCCGGGACAGGGGTAGCATTGGCAATCAGCCCCAGCATTTT. It codes for CAWSRDRGSIGNQPQHF. The rearrangement links TRBV30 to TRBJ1-5; 10 bases match TRBD1. The CDR3 runs to 17 residues. Losses at the gene ends were 3 bases for V and 2 bases for J; bases not matched to a gene: 10. CDR1 GTSNPN and CDR2 SVGIG come from the germline V gene (reference sequence).

CDR3 in amino acids: CSVVPGTPNNEQFF. DNA for the CDR3: TGCAGCGTTGTGCCCGGGACACCAAACAATGAGCAGTTCTTC. The chain is built from TRBV29-1 and TRBJ2-1; possible D gene TRBD1, 6 bases. This CDR3 has 14 residues. Trimming left V 4 bases short and J 5 bases short, with 15 bases between. Germline CDR1 and CDR2: SQVTM and ANQGSEA.

In this sample, this clone turned up a few times. V gene TRBV15 combines with J gene TRBJ1-5, with D perhaps matching TRBD1 (5 bases). Germline CDR1 and CDR2: LNHNV and YYDKDF (reference sequence). This CDR3 has 16 residues. Trimming removed 0 bases at V and 1 base at J, with 10 bases between. CDR3 DNA: TGTGCCACCAGCAGAGAAAGGCAGGGCAGCAATCAGCCCCAGCATTTT. Its protein product is CATSRERQGSNQPQHF.

This clone turned up a few times. The chain joins TRBV20-1 to TRBJ2-3; D is perhaps TRBD2 (5 bases). CDR1 and CDR2 (germline): DFQATT, SNEGSKA (reference sequence). The CDR3 spans 11 residues. V lost 7 bases, J lost 2 bases, and 7 bases lay in between. CDR3 DNA: TGCAGTGGAGCGGCCACAGATACGCAGTATTTT. Translation: CSGAATDTQYF.

The chain joins TRBV5-5 to TRBJ1-1; 9 nucleotides line up with TRBD1. Unmatched junction bases numbered 8, after V lost 2 bases and J lost 0 bases. Germline V gene lookup returns CDR1 SGHKS and CDR2 YYEKEE (reference sequence). The CDR3 has 17 amino acids. The CDR3 spells CASSLRQGGIMNTEAFF. The CDR3 coding sequence is TGTGCCAGCAGCTTAAGACAGGGGGGGATCATGAACACTGAAGCTTTCTTT. Looking up the rest from reference TRBV5-5 and TRBJ1-1 gives the full variable domain: DAGVTQSPTHLIKTRGQQVTLRCSPISGHKSVSWYQQVLGQGPQFIFQYYEKEERGRGNFPDRFSARQFPNYSSELNVNALLLGDSALYLCASSLRQGGIMNTEAFFGQGTRLTVV.